This TCR beta chain emerged from a study of metastatic and nonmetastatic thyroid tumors (TCRdb year 2020). Looking at the study overall: Repertoires from peripheral blood and from tumor or nodule tissue samples of malignant and benign thyroid patients were compared. Findings and caveats that apply to the study as a whole: In both blood and tumor samples, TCR beta diversity was reported to be significantly higher in malignant tumors than in benign nodules.

From the germline V gene, CDR1 is MNHNS and CDR2 is SASEGT. There are 12 amino acids in the CDR3, from cysteine to phenylalanine inclusive. The only DNA kept is the CDR3, 36 bases in frame from the first base. V sheds 6 bases and J sheds 4 bases, leaving 7 bases between their ends. Library creation used PCR. For sequencing, an Illumina HiSeq 4000 was employed. The TCR beta-chain CDR3 region of each patient was profiled by high-throughput sequencing. Per the authors' processing: A classifier to discriminate distant-metastatic papillary thyroid cancer patients was built from CDR3 differences across clinicopathological groups. Repertoire diversity was assessed with the Shannon index, and tumor-blood repertoire similarity with the Morisita-Horn index. TCRdb trimmed the raw reads at Q25, called clones with MiXCR and kept productive beta chains. None of the V and J calls come from the authors' own analysis; TCRdb made them. The sample profile shows roughly 33,000 clones; around 17% of them were found once. Roughly 12% of the sample is taken by the ten largest.

This clone has just a few counts. Its antigen specificity is not known. No much larger clone is present one base from it, and per-base qualities are unavailable. None of the patients had been given any treatment before thyroid surgery. The study retrospectively analysed patient clinical samples collected from about 2012 to 2019 using T-cell receptor beta sequencing. The chain employs TRBV6-1 and TRBJ2-1; the D gene identity is not certain. Material for sequencing was blood. The sequence was obtained from a male donor with papillary thyroid cancer or a benign thyroid nodule (not recorded which). Some clones in this sample may be carry-over from other donors' samples. The DNA sequence reads TGTGCCAGCAGGCGACCATACAATGAGCAGTTCTTC. Translated, this is CASRRPYNEQFF.